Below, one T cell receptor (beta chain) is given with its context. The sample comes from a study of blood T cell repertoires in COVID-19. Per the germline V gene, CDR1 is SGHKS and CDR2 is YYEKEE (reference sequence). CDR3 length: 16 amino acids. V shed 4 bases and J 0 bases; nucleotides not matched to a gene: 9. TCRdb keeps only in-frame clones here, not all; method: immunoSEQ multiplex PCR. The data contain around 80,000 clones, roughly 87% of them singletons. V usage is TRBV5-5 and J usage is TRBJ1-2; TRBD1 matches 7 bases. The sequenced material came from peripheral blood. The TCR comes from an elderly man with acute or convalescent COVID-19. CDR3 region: CASSLGQDIANYGYTF. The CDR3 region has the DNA TGTGCCAGCAGCCTTGGACAGGATATAGCTAACTATGGCTACACCTTC.